The clone carrying this T cell receptor beta chain was recorded many times. The data stem from a study of neurological immune-mediated disorders. TCRdb processed the 5' RACE reads anew with MiXCR; each CDR3 protein has one entry. This table holds tens of thousands of distinct CDR3 sequences, under 2.5% found once. The germline gives CDR1 MDHEN, CDR2 SYDVKM. The CDR3 has 16 residues. V trimming: 5 bases; J trimming: 2 bases; junction bases outside the gene matches: 7. The clonotype comes from a man in his fifties with multiple sclerosis. The V call is TRBV28, the J call TRBJ1-5; 9 bases are a match to TRBD1. Input material: PBMCs. The CDR3 here is CASSLYRGQGNQPQHF. As DNA, the CDR3 is TGTGCCAGCAGTCTATACAGGGGGCAGGGCAATCAGCCCCAGCATTTT.